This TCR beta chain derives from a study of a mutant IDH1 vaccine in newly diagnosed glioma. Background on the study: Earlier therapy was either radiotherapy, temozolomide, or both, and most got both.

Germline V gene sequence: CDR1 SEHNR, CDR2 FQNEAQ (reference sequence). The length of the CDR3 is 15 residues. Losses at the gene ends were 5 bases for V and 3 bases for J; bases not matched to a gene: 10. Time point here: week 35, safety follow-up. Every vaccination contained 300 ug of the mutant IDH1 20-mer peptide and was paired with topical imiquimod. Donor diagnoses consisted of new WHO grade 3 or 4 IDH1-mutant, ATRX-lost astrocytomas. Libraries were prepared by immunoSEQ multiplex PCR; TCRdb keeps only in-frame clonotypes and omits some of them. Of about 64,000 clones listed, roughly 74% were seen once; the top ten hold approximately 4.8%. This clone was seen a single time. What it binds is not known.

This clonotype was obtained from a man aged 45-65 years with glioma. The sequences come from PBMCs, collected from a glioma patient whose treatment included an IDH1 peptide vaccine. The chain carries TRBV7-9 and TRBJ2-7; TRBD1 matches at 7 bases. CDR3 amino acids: CASSPEVGQFYEQYF. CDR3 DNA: TGTGCCAGCAGCCCCGAGGTGGGACAGTTCTACGAGCAGTACTTC.